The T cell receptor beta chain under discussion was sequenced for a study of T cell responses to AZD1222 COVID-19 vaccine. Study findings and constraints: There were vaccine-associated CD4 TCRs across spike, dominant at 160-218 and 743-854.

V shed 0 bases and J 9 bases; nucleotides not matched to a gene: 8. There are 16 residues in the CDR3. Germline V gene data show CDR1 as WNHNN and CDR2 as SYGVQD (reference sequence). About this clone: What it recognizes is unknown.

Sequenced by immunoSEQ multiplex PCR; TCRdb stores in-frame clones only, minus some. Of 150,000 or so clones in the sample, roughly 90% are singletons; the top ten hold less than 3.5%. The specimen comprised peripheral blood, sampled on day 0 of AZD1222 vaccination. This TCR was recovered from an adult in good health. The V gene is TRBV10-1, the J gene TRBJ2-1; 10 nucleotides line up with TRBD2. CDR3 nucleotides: TGCGCCAGCAGTGAGTCAACTAGCGGGGATAGAGTTGAGCAGTTCTTC. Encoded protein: CASSESTSGDRVEQFF.